The rows below give T cell receptor beta chains drawn from one sample of a study of T cells in Graves' hyperthyroidism and ophthalmopathy. TCRdb analysed the multiplex PCR reads with MiXCR anew, one entry per CDR3 protein. The sample carries 400,000 or so distinct CDR3 sequences, over 13% recorded once. The sample comprised blood. The receptor source for this set is a man aged 45 to 65 with Graves' ophthalmopathy. CDR3s include the opening cysteine and the closing phenylalanine or tryptophan. D genes are given only for firm matches. Rows may omit the clone size; those that give it use once, few, many or a size class.

V gene: TRBV30; J gene: TRBJ1-5; clone size: many; D gene: NA; CDR3 protein: CAWSQTLLGNQPQHF; CDR3 DNA: TGTGCCTGGAGTCAGACCCTCCTCGGCAATCAGCCCCAGCATTTT
V gene: TRBV7-9; J gene: TRBJ1-6; clone size: many; D gene: NA; CDR3 protein: CASSSDRFSSPLHF; CDR3 DNA: TGTGCCAGCAGCTCCGACAGGTTTAGTTCACCCCTCCACTTT
V gene: TRBV6-1; J gene: TRBJ2-7; clone size: many; D gene: NA; CDR3 protein: CASWLGTSYEQYF; CDR3 DNA: TGTGCCTCCTGGTTGGGGACGTCCTACGAGCAGTACTTC
V gene: TRBV2; J gene: TRBJ2-1; clone size: many; D gene: TRBD2; CDR3 protein: CASSVLAGGGNEQFF; CDR3 DNA: TGTGCCAGCAGTGTTCTAGCGGGAGGGGGCAATGAGCAGTTCTTC
V gene: TRBV20-1; J gene: TRBJ2-3; clone size: many; D gene: TRBD1; CDR3 protein: CSARAPGQGTDTQYF; CDR3 DNA: TGCAGTGCTAGAGCCCCGGGACAGGGAACAGATACGCAGTATTTT
V gene: TRBV4-2; J gene: TRBJ2-5; clone size: many; D gene: TRBD2; CDR3 protein: CASSQARPGLAEETQYF; CDR3 DNA: TGTGCCAGCAGCCAAGCCAGACCCGGACTAGCGGAAGAGACCCAGTACTTC
V gene: TRBV5-1; J gene: TRBJ2-1; clone size: NA; D gene: NA; CDR3 protein: CASSMNTVNEQFF; CDR3 DNA: TGCGCCAGCAGCATGAATACAGTTAATGAGCAGTTCTTC
V gene: TRBV20-1; J gene: TRBJ2-7; clone size: many; D gene: TRBD2; CDR3 protein: CSPRLAGAYEQYF; CDR3 DNA: TGCAGTCCCCGACTAGCGGGGGCCTACGAGCAGTACTTC
V gene: TRBV27; J gene: TRBJ1-1; clone size: NA; D gene: NA; CDR3 protein: CASSFVSGAAFF; CDR3 DNA: TGTGCCAGCAGTTTCGTTTCAGGGGCCGCTTTCTTT
V gene: TRBV10-3; J gene: TRBJ2-3; clone size: few; D gene: NA; CDR3 protein: CAISPREWGDTQYF; CDR3 DNA: TGTGCCATCAGCCCCAGGGAGTGGGGAGATACGCAGTATTTT
V gene: TRBV4-2; J gene: TRBJ2-1; clone size: many; D gene: TRBD2; CDR3 protein: CASSQGSGTINEQFF; CDR3 DNA: TGTGCCAGCAGCCAGGGTTCCGGGACTATTAATGAGCAGTTCTTC
V gene: TRBV20-1; J gene: TRBJ2-5; clone size: many; D gene: TRBD2; CDR3 protein: CSAREPWGGQTQYF; CDR3 DNA: TGCAGTGCTAGAGAACCGTGGGGGGGACAGACCCAGTACTTC
V gene: TRBV30; J gene: TRBJ2-1; clone size: many; D gene: TRBD1; CDR3 protein: CAWSAGQAYNEQFF; CDR3 DNA: TGTGCCTGGAGTGCGGGACAGGCCTACAATGAGCAGTTCTTC
V gene: TRBV7-2; J gene: TRBJ2-2; clone size: few; D gene: NA; CDR3 protein: CASSLNVGELFF; CDR3 DNA: TGTGCCAGCAGCTTAAACGTCGGGGAGCTGTTTTTT
V gene: TRBV5-6; J gene: TRBJ2-7; clone size: many; D gene: TRBD2; CDR3 protein: CASSEGLAGVAGVEQYF; CDR3 DNA: TGTGCCAGCAGCGAGGGACTAGCGGGAGTTGCGGGGGTAGAGCAGTACTTC
V gene: TRBV19; J gene: TRBJ2-7; clone size: NA; D gene: NA; CDR3 protein: CASTPRQGDSYEQYF; CDR3 DNA: TGTGCCAGTACCCCCAGGCAGGGCGACTCCTACGAGCAGTACTTC
V gene: TRBV20-1; J gene: TRBJ2-2; clone size: few; D gene: TRBD2; CDR3 protein: CSAREIGTSGMSGELFF; CDR3 DNA: TGCAGTGCTAGAGAGATTGGGACTAGCGGGATGTCCGGGGAGCTGTTTTTT
V gene: TRBV7-8; J gene: TRBJ2-7; clone size: few; D gene: TRBD2; CDR3 protein: CASSVGLAGGYYEQYF; CDR3 DNA: TGTGCCAGCAGCGTGGGACTAGCGGGGGGTTACTACGAGCAGTACTTC
V gene: TRBV5-1; J gene: TRBJ2-3; clone size: many; D gene: TRBD2; CDR3 protein: CASSSGLASLDTQYF; CDR3 DNA: TGCGCCAGCAGCTCGGGACTAGCTTCTCTTGATACGCAGTATTTT
V gene: TRBV12-3/TRBV12-4; J gene: TRBJ2-1; clone size: many; D gene: TRBD2; CDR3 protein: CASSSGTNSDEQFF; CDR3 DNA: TGTGCCAGCAGCTCCGGGACTAACTCGGATGAGCAGTTCTTC
V gene: TRBV7-4; J gene: TRBJ2-7; clone size: few; D gene: TRBD2; CDR3 protein: CASSLQWGLAGGTTYEQYF; CDR3 DNA: TGTGCCAGCAGCTTACAGTGGGGACTAGCGGGAGGGACGACCTACGAGCAGTACTTC
V gene: TRBV11-1; J gene: TRBJ2-1; clone size: many; D gene: TRBD2; CDR3 protein: CASTGTSGSSRNEQFF; CDR3 DNA: TGTGCCAGCACCGGGACTAGCGGGAGCTCTAGGAATGAGCAGTTCTTC